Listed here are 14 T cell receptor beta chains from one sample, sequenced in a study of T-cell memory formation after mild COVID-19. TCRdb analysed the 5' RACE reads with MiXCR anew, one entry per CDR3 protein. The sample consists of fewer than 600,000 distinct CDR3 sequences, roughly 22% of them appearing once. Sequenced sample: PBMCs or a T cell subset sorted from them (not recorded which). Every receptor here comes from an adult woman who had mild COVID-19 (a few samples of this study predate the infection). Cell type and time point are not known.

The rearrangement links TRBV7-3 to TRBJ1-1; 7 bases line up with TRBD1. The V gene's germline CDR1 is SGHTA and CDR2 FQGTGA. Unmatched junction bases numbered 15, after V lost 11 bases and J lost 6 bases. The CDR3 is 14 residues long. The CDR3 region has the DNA TGTGCCGTCAGCTTAGGCCCCGGGACAGCTGAAGCTTTCTTT. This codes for CAVSLGPGTAEAFF. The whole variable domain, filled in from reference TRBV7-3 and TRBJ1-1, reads GAGVSQTPSNKVTEKGKYVELRCDPISGHTALYWYRQSLGQGPEFLIYFQGTGAADDSGLPNDRFFAVRPEGSVSTLKIQRTERGDSAVYLCAVSLGPGTAEAFFGQGTRLTVV.

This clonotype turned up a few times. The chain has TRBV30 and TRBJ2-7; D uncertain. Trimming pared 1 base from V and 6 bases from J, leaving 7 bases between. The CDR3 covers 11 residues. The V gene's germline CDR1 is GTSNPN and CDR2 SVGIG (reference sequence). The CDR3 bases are TGTGCCTGGAGTGATGGGTCCGAGCAGTACTTC. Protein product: CAWSDGSEQYF.

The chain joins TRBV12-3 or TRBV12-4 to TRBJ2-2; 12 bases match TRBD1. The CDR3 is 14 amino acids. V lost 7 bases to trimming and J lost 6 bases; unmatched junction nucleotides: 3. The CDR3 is CASTGQGASGELFF. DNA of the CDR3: TGTGCCAGCACGGGACAGGGGGCATCCGGGGAGCTGTTTTTT.

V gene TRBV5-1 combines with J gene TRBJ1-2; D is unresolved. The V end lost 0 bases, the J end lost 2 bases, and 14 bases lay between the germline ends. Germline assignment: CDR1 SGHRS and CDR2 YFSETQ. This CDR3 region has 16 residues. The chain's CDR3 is CASSLVSAAINYGYTF. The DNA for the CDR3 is TGCGCCAGCAGCTTGGTCTCCGCAGCAATCAACTATGGCTACACCTTC.

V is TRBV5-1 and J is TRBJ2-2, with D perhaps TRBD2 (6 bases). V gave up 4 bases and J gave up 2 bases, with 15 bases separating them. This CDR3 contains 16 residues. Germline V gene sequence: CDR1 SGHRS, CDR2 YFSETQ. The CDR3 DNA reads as TGCGCCAGCAGCCCCGGGGGACGCTACAACACCGGGGAGCTGTTTTTT. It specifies CASSPGGRYNTGELFF.

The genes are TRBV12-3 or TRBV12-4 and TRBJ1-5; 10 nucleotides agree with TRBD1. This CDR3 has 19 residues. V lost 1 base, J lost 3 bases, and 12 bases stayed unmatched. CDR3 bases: TGTGCCAGCAGTTTAGGTCTGTGGGCCGGGACAGGGGACAATCAGCCCCAGCATTTT. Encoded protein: CASSLGLWAGTGDNQPQHF.

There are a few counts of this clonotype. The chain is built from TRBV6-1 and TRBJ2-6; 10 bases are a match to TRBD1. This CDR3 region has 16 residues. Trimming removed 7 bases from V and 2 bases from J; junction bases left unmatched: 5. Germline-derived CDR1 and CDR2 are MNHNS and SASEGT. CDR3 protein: CASTRDRGAGANVLTF. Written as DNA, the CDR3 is TGTGCCAGCACTAGGGACAGGGGAGCTGGGGCCAACGTCCTGACTTTC.

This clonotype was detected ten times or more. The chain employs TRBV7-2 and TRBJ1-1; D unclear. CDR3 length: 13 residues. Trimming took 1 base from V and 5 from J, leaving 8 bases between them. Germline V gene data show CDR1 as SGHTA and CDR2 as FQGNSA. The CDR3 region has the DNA TGTGCCAGCAGCTTAGTGGGCCTGACTGAAGCTTTCTTT. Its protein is CASSLVGLTEAFF.

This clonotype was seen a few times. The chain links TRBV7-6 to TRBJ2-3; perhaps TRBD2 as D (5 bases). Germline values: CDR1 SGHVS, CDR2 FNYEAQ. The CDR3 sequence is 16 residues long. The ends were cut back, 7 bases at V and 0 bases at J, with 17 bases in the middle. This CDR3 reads CASKPGNAISTDTQYF. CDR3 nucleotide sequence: TGTGCCAGCAAACCGGGGAATGCTATTAGCACAGATACGCAGTATTTT.

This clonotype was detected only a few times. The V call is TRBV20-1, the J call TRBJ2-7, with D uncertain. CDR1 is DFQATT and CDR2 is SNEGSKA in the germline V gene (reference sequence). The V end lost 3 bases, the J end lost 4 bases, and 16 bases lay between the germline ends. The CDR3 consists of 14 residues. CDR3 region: CSASGRRGTYEQYF. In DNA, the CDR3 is TGCAGTGCTAGTGGTCGGCGTGGAACGTACGAGCAGTACTTC.

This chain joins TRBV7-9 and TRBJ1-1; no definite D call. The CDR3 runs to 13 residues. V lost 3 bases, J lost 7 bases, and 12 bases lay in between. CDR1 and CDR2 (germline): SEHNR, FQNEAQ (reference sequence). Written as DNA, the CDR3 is TGTGCCAGCAGCTTTGGAGGCGCAAGTGAAGCTTTCTTT. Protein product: CASSFGGASEAFF.

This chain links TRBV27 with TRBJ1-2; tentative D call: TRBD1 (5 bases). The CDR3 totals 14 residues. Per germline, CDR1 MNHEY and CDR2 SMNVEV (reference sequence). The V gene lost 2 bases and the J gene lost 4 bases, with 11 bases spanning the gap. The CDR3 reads CASSLSPQGYGYTF. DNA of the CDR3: TGTGCCAGCAGTTTAAGCCCGCAGGGCTATGGCTACACCTTC.

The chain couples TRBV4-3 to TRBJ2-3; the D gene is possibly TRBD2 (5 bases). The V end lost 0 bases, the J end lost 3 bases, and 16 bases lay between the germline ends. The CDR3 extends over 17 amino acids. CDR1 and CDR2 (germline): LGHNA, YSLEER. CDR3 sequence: CASSQDRGRASTDTQYF. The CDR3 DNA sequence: TGCGCCAGCAGCCAAGATCGAGGGCGAGCCTCTACAGATACGCAGTATTTT.

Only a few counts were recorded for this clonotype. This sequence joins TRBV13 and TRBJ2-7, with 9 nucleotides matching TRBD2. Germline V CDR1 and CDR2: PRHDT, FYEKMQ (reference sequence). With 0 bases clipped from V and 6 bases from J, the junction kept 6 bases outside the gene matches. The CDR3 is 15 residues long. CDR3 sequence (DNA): TGTGCCAGCAGCTTAGGTGCGGGAGGGTCGGTCGAGCAGTACTTC. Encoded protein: CASSLGAGGSVEQYF.